The rows below give T cell receptor beta chains drawn from one sample of a study of OX40 agonist ivuxolimab in advanced cancers. Produced via immunoSEQ multiplex PCR; TCRdb's table is partial and in-frame only. The table includes about 14,000 clones, over 75% detected once. The sequencing here drew on CD4+ or CD8+ T cells sorted from blood, taken in a trial of the OX40 agonist ivuxolimab. The receptor set was obtained from an adult with an advanced solid tumor such as melanoma, head and neck, liver or kidney cancer. CDR3s include the opening cysteine and the closing phenylalanine or tryptophan. D genes are given only for firm matches. Not all rows give a size; the values are once, few, many and, for expanded clones, a class.

j_call v_call clone_size d_call cdr3_aa cdr3_nt
TRBJ2-7 TRBV29-1 - - CSVLGQSLTYEQYF TGCAGCGTTCTAGGACAGTCACTAACCTACGAGCAGTACTTC
TRBJ1-1 TRBV4-3 - - CASSQVNRELGTEAFF TGCGCCAGCAGCCAAGTAAACAGGGAATTGGGCACTGAAGCTTTCTTT
TRBJ1-6 TRBV6-6 - - CASSYSVAYNSPLHF TGTGCCAGCAGTTACAGTGTAGCTTATAATTCACCCCTCCACTTT
TRBJ1-1 TRBV4-1 - TRBD1 CASSQGQLNTEAFF TGCGCCAGCAGCCAGGGACAGCTGAACACTGAAGCTTTCTTT
TRBJ1-2 TRBV19 - TRBD1 CASSAGTGLSYGYTF TGTGCCAGTAGTGCGGGGACAGGGCTTTCCTATGGCTACACCTTC
TRBJ1-6 TRBV5-1 - - CASSLGTSWGRGSPLHF TGCGCCAGCAGCTTGGGGACGTCGTGGGGGCGCGGGTCACCCCTCCACTTT
TRBJ1-1 TRBV7-3 - - CASSPNVVPNTEAFF TGTGCCAGCAGCCCCAATGTGGTCCCAAACACTGAAGCTTTCTTT
TRBJ2-3 TRBV4-1 - TRBD2 CASSKGGGASADTQYF TGCGCCAGCAGCAAGGGCGGGGGGGCCAGCGCAGATACGCAGTATTTT
TRBJ2-1 TRBV6-6 - TRBD2 CASSYSGGGDEQFF TGTGCCAGCAGTTACTCGGGGGGAGGGGATGAGCAGTTCTTC
TRBJ2-7 TRBV6-1 - TRBD2 CASSEGLAGTYEQYF TGTGCCAGCAGTGAAGGACTAGCGGGGACCTACGAGCAGTACTTC
TRBJ2-7 TRBV6-4 - - CASSDRARGEQYF TGTGCCAGCAGTGACAGGGCACGAGGCGAGCAGTACTTC
TRBJ2-7 TRBV4-3 few TRBD1 CASSQTRDRYEQYF TGCGCCAGCAGCCAAACCCGGGACAGGTACGAGCAGTACTTC
TRBJ2-5 TRBV18 - - CASSPTSGFRLETQYF TGTGCCAGCTCACCTACATCGGGCTTCCGGCTCGAGACCCAGTACTTC
TRBJ1-3 TRBV4-3 - TRBD1 CASSQDPTGASGNTIYF TGCGCCAGCAGCCAAGATCCGACAGGGGCCTCTGGAAACACCATATATTTT
TRBJ2-7 TRBV7-6 - - CASSLAGVVNEQYF TGTGCCAGCAGCTTAGCGGGAGTGGTGAACGAGCAGTACTTC
TRBJ2-7 TRBV12-2 once - CASRHIRDSSYEQYF TGTGCAAGTCGCCATATTAGGGACAGCAGTTACGAGCAGTACTTC
TRBJ2-6 TRBV13 - - CASSLGRGSGANVLTF TGTGCCAGCAGCTTAGGACGGGGCTCTGGGGCCAACGTCCTGACTTTC
TRBJ2-2 TRBV19 medium-sized - CASKVNTGELFF TGTGCCAGTAAGGTTAACACCGGGGAGCTGTTTTTT
TRBJ1-3 TRBV30 - - CAWSVGEAGNTIYF TGTGCCTGGAGTGTAGGGGAGGCTGGAAACACCATATATTTT
TRBJ1-1 TRBV28 - - CASSLRPGMNTEAFF TGTGCCAGCAGTTTAAGACCGGGGATGAACACTGAAGCTTTCTTT
TRBJ2-7 TRBV4-1 once TRBD2 CASSQAGVAYEQYF TGCGCCAGCAGCCAGGCGGGAGTGGCGTACGAGCAGTACTTC